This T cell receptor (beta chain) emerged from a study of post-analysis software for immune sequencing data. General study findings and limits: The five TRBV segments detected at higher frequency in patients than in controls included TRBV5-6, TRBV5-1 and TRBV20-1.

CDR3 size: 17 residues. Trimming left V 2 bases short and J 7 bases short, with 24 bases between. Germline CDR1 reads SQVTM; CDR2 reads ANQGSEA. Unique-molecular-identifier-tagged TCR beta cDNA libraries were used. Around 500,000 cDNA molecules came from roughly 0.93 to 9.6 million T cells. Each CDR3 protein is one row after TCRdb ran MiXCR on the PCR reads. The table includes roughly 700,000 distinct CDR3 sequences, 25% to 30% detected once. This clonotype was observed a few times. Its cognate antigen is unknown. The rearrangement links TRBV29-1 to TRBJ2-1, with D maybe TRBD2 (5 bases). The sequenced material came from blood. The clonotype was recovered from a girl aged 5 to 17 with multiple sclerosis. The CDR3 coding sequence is TGCAGCGTTGAATGGTCCACTAGGGAGCCATGGAAGAATGAGCAGTTCTTC. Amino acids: CSVEWSTREPWKNEQFF.